Listed below are T cell receptor beta chains from one sample, sequenced in a study of blood T cell repertoires in COVID-19. Measured with immunoSEQ multiplex PCR; TCRdb has only the in-frame clones, and not every one. The data contain 200,000 to 250,000 clones, 85% to 90% of them seen just once; the ten biggest clones take up around 0.87%. Specimen: PBMCs or T cells enriched from blood (not recorded which). Receptors were obtained from a man aged 45-65 years who had been exposed to COVID-19. Both conserved end residues are part of each CDR3. A D gene is named only where the DNA matches it firmly.

>TRBD1|TRBJ1-2|TRBV28
CASSPGGAGNYGYTF
>NA|TRBJ1-2|TRBV9
CASSVDGHGYTF
>TRBD1|TRBJ1-2|TRBV19
CASSGGDRTPDGYTF
>TRBD2|TRBJ2-3|TRBV5-1
CASSSTSGDTDTQYF
>TRBD1|TRBJ1-4|TRBV2
CASMGQGSDEKLFF
>TRBD2|TRBJ2-2|TRBV19
CASSGTIISGELFF
>NA|TRBJ1-2|TRBV3-1/TRBV3-2
CASSRLSGDGYTF
>NA|TRBJ1-2|TRBV10-3
CAISDPARVAFYGYTF
>NA|TRBJ1-1|TRBV5-1
CASSLGPRGRGVNTEAFF
>NA|TRBJ1-5|TRBV27
CASSFRDQPQHF
>TRBD2|TRBJ2-2|TRBV7-9
CASSLTGGATGELFF
>TRBD2|TRBJ2-2|TRBV9
CASSVGLAGSTGELFF
>TRBD1|TRBJ1-2|TRBV18
CASSPPVGTGYYGYTF
>NA|TRBJ2-5|TRBV29-1
CSVAGGETQYF
>NA|TRBJ1-2|TRBV5-1
CASSLGPANYGYTF
>NA|TRBJ1-1|TRBV11-2
CASSSRPGAGTEAFF
>NA|TRBJ1-5|TRBV6-6
CASSSGRDSNQPQHF
>TRBD1|TRBJ1-1|TRBV6-6
CASSRWTGGVWPFYAFF